This entry concerns a single T cell receptor (beta chain). Its matching antigen is unknown. It was healthy bone marrow donors who served as donors. This specimen belongs to a study of cytomegalovirus exposure and HLA in healthy donors. Study-level results: Later examination showed HLA-associated TCR beta chains had greater clonal expansion than equally common others. Exclusion as indistinguishable affected some V segments, including TRBV6-2 and TRBV6-3.

13 Jbeta primers and 60 Vbeta primers were used for the PCR. The table came from immunoSEQ multiplex PCR; TCRdb's copy has only in-frame clones and leaves some out. Among about 130,000 clones listed, roughly 79% were seen once. Trimming cost V 0 bases and J 2 bases, with 16 bases left between them. There are 17 residues in the CDR3. Germline CDR1 SGHRS, CDR2 YFSETQ. Sequenced input: PBMCs. This clonotype was sampled from a woman between 45 and 60 years old in good health and CMV-seronegative. The gene calls are TRBV5-1 and TRBJ2-3, with a tentative D call TRBD1 (6 bases). Written as DNA, the CDR3 is TGCGCCAGCAGCTTGGGACCAACAGGGATACTCACAGATACGCAGTATTTT. Translated, it gives CASSLGPTGILTDTQYF.